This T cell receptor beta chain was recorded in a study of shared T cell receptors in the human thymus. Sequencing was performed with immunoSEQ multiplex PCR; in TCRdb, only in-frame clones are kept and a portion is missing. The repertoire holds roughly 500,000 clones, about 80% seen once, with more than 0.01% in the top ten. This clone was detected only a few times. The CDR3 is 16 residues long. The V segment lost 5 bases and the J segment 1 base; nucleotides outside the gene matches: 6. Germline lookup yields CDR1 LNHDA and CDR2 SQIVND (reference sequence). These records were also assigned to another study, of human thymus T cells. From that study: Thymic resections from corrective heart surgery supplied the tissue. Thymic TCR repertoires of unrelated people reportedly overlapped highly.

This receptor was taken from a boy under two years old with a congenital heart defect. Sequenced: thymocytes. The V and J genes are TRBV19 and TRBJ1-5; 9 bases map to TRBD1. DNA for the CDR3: TGTGCCAGTAGTCAGAGACAGGGGGTAAGCAATCAGCCCCAGCATTTT. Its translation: CASSQRQGVSNQPQHF.